This TCR beta chain was captured in a study of blood T cell repertoires in COVID-19. Study-wide background: Acute and convalescent COVID-19 specimens originated in the United States, Italy and Spain. T cells, B-cell-depleted T cells, or PBMCs provided the cDNA or gDNA that served as material.

Original processing notes: Amplifying reference gene primers gave estimates of nucleated cell counts. Clones were sequenced by immunoSEQ multiplex PCR, and TCRdb holds only the in-frame ones, with some missing. V, J and clone size reflect that table, while D and trimming were determined from the DNA. Found here are 150,000 to 200,000 clones, roughly 80% of them singletons; the top ten hold 13% to 15%. This CDR3 spans 18 amino acids. J lost 0 bases, V lost 0 bases, and 5 bases had no gene match. What was sequenced was peripheral blood. This TCR was recovered from a man between 18 and 35 years old with active or convalescent COVID-19. The V and J genes are TRBV23-1 and TRBJ2-4; the match to TRBD1 covers 10 bases. Being an ORF, TRBV23-1 has a function that is uncertain. CDR3 DNA: TGCGCCAGCAGTCAATCGGCCGGGACAGGGGTAGCCAAAAACATTCAGTACTTC. This gives the protein CASSQSAGTGVAKNIQYF.